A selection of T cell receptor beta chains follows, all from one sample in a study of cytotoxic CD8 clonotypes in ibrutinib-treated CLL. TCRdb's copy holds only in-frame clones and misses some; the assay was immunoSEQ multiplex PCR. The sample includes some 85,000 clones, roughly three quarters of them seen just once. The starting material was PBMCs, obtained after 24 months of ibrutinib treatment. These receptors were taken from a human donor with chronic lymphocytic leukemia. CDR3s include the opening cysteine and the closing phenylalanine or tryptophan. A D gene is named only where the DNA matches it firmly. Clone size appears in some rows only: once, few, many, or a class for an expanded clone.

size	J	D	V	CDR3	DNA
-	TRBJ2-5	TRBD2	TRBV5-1	CASSLGTSAQETQYF	TGCGCCAGCAGCTTGGGGACTAGCGCACAAGAGACCCAGTACTTC
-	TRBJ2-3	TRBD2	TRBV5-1	CASSKPLAGGSHTQYF	TGCGCCAGCAGCAAGCCTCTAGCGGGGGGGTCCCATACGCAGTATTTT
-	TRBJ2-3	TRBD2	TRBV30	CAWSVLAGDTQYF	TGTGCCTGGAGTGTGTTAGCGGGAGATACGCAGTATTTT
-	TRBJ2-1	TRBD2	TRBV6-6	CASSPSSGYNEQFF	TGTGCCAGCAGCCCTTCTAGCGGCTACAATGAGCAGTTCTTC
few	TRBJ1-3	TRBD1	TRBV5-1	CASSLVPGQPGNTIYF	TGCGCCAGCAGCTTGGTGCCGGGACAGCCTGGAAACACCATATATTTT
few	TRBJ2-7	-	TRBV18	CASSPPGLSYEQYF	TGTGCCAGCTCACCACCCGGGCTCTCCTACGAGCAGTACTTC
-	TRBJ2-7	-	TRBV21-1	CASSKALWDSSYEQYF	TGTGCCAGCAGCAAAGCGCTTTGGGACAGCTCCTACGAGCAGTACTTC
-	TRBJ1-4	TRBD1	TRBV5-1	CASSSTGDSEKLFF	TGCGCCAGCAGTTCTACAGGGGATAGCGAAAAACTGTTTTTT
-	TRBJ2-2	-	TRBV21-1	CASSKEETGELFF	TGTGCCAGCAGCAAAGAGGAGACCGGGGAGCTGTTTTTT
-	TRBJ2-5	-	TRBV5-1	CASSLVRGGETQYF	TGCGCCAGCAGCTTGGTCAGGGGAGGGGAGACCCAGTACTTC
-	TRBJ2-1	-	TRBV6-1	CASSALADSSYNEQFF	TGTGCCAGCAGTGCTTTGGCGGACAGCTCCTACAATGAGCAGTTCTTC
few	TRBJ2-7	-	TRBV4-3	CASSQALGDEQYF	TGCGCCAGCAGCCAAGCGTTAGGGGACGAGCAGTACTTC
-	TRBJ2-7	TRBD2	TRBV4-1	CASSRKQSNSGSINEQYF	TGCGCCAGCAGCCGGAAGCAATCCAATAGCGGGAGCATCAACGAGCAGTACTTC
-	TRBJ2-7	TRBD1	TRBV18	CASSPGQGGTYEQYF	TGTGCCAGCTCACCAGGACAGGGGGGCACCTACGAGCAGTACTTC
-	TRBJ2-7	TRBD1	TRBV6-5	CASRKDRARLEQYF	TGTGCCAGCAGGAAAGACAGGGCGAGGCTCGAGCAGTACTTC
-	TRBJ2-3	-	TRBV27	CASRAGLFPTDTQYF	TGTGCCAGCAGGGCGGGACTGTTTCCGACAGATACGCAGTATTTT
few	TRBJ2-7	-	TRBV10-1	CASSEGYEQYF	TGCGCCAGCAGTGAGGGCTACGAGCAGTACTTC
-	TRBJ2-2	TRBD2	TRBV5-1	CASGRGWIGELFF	TGCGCCAGCGGGAGGGGTTGGATCGGGGAGCTGTTTTTT
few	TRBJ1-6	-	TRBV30	CAWSVSGVGSPLHF	TGTGCCTGGAGTGTGTCAGGGGTAGGTTCACCCCTCCACTTT
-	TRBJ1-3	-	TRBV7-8	CASSPRGVGNTIYF	TGTGCCAGCAGCCCCCGGGGGGTTGGAAACACCATATATTTT
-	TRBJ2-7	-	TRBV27	CASSSSYEQYF	TGTGCCAGCAGTTCCAGCTACGAGCAGTACTTC
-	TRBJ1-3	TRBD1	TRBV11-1	CASSWTGSGNTIYF	TGTGCCAGCAGCTGGACAGGCTCTGGAAACACCATATATTTT